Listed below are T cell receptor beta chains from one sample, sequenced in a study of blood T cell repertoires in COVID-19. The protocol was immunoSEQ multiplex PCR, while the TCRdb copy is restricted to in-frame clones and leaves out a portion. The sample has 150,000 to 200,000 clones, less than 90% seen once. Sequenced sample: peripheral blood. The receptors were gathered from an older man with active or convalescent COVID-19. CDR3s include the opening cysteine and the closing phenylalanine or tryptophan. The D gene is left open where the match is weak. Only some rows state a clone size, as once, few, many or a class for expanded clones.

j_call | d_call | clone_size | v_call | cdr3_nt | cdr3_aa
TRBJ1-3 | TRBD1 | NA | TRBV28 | TGTGCCAGCAGCAAAACAGGGGGGCCGGGAAACACCATATATTTT | CASSKTGGPGNTIYF
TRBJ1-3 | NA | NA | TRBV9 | TGTGCCAGCAGCGTCACTTATGGAAACACCATATATTTT | CASSVTYGNTIYF
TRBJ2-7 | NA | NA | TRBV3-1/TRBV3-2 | TGTGCCAGCAGCCCCAGGGCCCTCGCTCGCAACTACGAGCAGTACTTC | CASSPRALARNYEQYF
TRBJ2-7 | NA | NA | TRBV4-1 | TGCGCCAGCAGCCAAGAAGGAGGGACGGGCTCCTACGAGCAGTACTTC | CASSQEGGTGSYEQYF
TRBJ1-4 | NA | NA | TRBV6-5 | TGTGCCAGCGCGCTGGGGCGTCAAAATGAAAAACTGTTTTTT | CASALGRQNEKLFF
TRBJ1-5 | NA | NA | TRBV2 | TGTGCCAGCAGTGGATATCCCTCGGGGGACCAGCCCCAGCATTTT | CASSGYPSGDQPQHF
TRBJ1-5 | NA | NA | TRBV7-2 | TGTGCCAGCACCCCAATGGTGGGAGGCAATCAGCCCCAGCATTTT | CASTPMVGGNQPQHF
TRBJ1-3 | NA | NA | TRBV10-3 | TGTGCCACTGTGGGGGGGCCTGGAAACACCATATATTTT | CATVGGPGNTIYF
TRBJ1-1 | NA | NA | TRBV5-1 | TGCGCCAGCAGTCAGGACCTCGGGAGGGAAGCTTTCTTT | CASSQDLGREAFF
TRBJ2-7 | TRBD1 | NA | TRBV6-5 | TGTGCCAGCATGGCAGGGGGATCCTACGAGCAGTACTTC | CASMAGGSYEQYF
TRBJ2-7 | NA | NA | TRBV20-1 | TGCAGTGTAGCAGGGAACGAGCAGTACTTC | CSVAGNEQYF
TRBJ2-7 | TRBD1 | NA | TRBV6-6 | TGTGCCAGCAGCCCGGGGACAGGGAAGCAGTACTTC | CASSPGTGKQYF
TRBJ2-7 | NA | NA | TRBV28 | TGTGCCAGCAAGGGGTTTTCCTACGAGCAGTACTTC | CASKGFSYEQYF
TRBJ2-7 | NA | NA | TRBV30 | TGTGCCTGGAGCCCGGAGCTCCTATTAGGGCAGTACTTC | CAWSPELLLGQYF
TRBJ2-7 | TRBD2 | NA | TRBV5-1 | TGCGCCAGCAGCTTGGCCGGGCTAGCGGGATATACAACCTACGAGCAGTACTTC | CASSLAGLAGYTTYEQYF
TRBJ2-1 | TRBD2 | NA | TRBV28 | TGTGCCAGCAGTTTATCCGTGGGACTAGCGGGAGGGCACTACAATGAGCAGTTCTTC | CASSLSVGLAGGHYNEQFF
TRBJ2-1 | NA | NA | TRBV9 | TGTGCCAGCAGCGTAGATCTGAGGGCCTATGAGCAGTTCTTC | CASSVDLRAYEQFF
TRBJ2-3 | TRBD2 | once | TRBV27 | TGTGCCAGCAGAAGAGCGGGAGTCCTCGATACGCAGTATTTT | CASRRAGVLDTQYF
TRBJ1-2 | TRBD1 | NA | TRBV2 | TGTGCCAGCAGCGGGGACAGGAGGGGTGGCTACACCTTC | CASSGDRRGGYTF
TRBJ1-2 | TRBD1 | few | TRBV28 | TGTGCCAGCAGTACGAGTATGGGACAGGGGGAAGGCTACACCTTC | CASSTSMGQGEGYTF
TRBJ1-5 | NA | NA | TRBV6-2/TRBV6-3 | TGTGCCAGCAGTCCCCCGGGGAATCAGCCCCAGCATTTT | CASSPPGNQPQHF
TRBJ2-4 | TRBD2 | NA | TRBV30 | TGTGCCTGGAGTAGAATAGCGGGGGGGGTAGCCAAAAACATTCAGTACTTC | CAWSRIAGGVAKNIQYF
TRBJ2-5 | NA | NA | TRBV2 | TGTGCCAGCCAGGAGGACGCGAAAGAGACCCAGTACTTC | CASQEDAKETQYF
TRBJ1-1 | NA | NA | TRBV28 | TGTGCCAGCACCGACTGGGGTAGGGGCCACGGTATACCTGAAGCTTTCTTT | CASTDWGRGHGIPEAFF
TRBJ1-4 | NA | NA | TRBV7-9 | TGTGCCAGCAGCACCCCTTCCGGACAGCAGAATGAAAAACTGTTTTTT | CASSTPSGQQNEKLFF
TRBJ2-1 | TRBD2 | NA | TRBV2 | TGTGCCAGCAGTGAGGTCCCTAGCGGTCTCCCCAATGAGCAGTTCTTC | CASSEVPSGLPNEQFF
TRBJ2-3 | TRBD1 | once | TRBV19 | TGTGCCAGTAGCAGACAGGGAGCAGATACGCAGTATTTT | CASSRQGADTQYF
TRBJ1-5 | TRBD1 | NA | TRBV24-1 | TGTGCCACCAGTGACACTGACAGGGCCGGTAATCAGCCCCAGCATTTT | CATSDTDRAGNQPQHF
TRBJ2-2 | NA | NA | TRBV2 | TGTGCCAGCAGCGCCCGCGCTAGCAGGAACACCGGGGAGCTGTTTTTT | CASSARASRNTGELFF
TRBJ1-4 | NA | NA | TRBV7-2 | TGTGCCAGCAGCTTAGAGGGGCAGAATAATGAAAAACTGTTTTTT | CASSLEGQNNEKLFF
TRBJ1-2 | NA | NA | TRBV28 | TGTGCCAGCAGCACAGTTACAGCTAACTATGGCTACACCTTC | CASSTVTANYGYTF
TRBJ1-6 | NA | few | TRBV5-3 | TGTGCCAGAAGCTTGAACAGCAATAATTCACCCCTCCACTTT | CARSLNSNNSPLHF
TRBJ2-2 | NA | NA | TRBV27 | TGTGCCAGCAGGCTACAGGGCGTGACCGGGGAGCTGTTTTTT | CASRLQGVTGELFF
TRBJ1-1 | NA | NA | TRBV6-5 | TGTGCCAGCAGCGGGAGGGGGAGGGCTGAAGCTTTCTTT | CASSGRGRAEAFF
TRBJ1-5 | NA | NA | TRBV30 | TGTGCCTGGAGTGTACCCGGGGATCAGCCCCAGCATTTT | CAWSVPGDQPQHF
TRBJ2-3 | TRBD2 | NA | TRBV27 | TGTGCCAGCAGACTATTTCCGGGACTAGCGGGGGGTGGCACAGATACGCAGTATTTT | CASRLFPGLAGGGTDTQYF
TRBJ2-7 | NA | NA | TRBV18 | TGTGCCAGCTCCCCGACCCCACCGGGTGTTTCACACGAGCAGTACTTC | CASSPTPPGVSHEQYF
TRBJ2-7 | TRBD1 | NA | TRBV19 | TGTGCCAGTAGTACCTCGGGACAGGGTTCCTACGAGCAGTACTTC | CASSTSGQGSYEQYF
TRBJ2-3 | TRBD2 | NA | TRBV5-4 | TGTGCCAGCAGCCCCCCGGGGGGGATAACAGATACGCAGTATTTT | CASSPPGGITDTQYF
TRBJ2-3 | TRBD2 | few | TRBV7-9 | TGTGCCAGCAGCTTAGCTAGCGGGAGTGGAGATACGCAGTATTTT | CASSLASGSGDTQYF
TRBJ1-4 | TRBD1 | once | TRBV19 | TGTGCCAGTAGTTGGAGAAAAGGGGGCCGTCCTAATGAAAAACTGTTTTTT | CASSWRKGGRPNEKLFF
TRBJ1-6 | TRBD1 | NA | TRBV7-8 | TGTGCCAGCAGCCAATTAGCACCGACAGGGTTTGGTAATTCACCCCTCCACTTT | CASSQLAPTGFGNSPLHF
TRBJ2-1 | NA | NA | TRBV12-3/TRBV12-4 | TGTGCCAGCAGCTCGGTTAGCACTGAGCAGTTCTTC | CASSSVSTEQFF
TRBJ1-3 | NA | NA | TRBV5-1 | TGCGCCAGCAGCTCCTTCCCCCGGGACACCCTACGCTCTGGAAACACCATATATTTT | CASSSFPRDTLRSGNTIYF
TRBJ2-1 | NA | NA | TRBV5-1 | TGCGCCAGCAACGAGGGGGGGTCCCACAATGAGCAGTTCTTC | CASNEGGSHNEQFF
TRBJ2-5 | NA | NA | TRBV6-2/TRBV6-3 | TGTGCCAGCAGTTACTCTACAGGTTTAGTAACCCAGTACTTC | CASSYSTGLVTQYF
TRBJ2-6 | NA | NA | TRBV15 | TGTGCCACCAGCCGAAATTCCGGGACTGGGGCCAACGTCCTGACTTTC | CATSRNSGTGANVLTF
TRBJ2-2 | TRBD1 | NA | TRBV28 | TGTGCCAGCAGCCCAGGGACAGGGGGCCTTGAGGACACCGGGGAGCTGTTTTTT | CASSPGTGGLEDTGELFF
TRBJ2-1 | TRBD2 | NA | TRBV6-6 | TGTGCCAGCAGAGCGGGGGGGCTTAATGAGCAGTTCTTC | CASRAGGLNEQFF
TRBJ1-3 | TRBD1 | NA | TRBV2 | TGTGCCAGCGCCCGACAGGGAGGAGGTGGAAACACCATATATTTT | CASARQGGGGNTIYF
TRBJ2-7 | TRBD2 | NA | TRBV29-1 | TGCAGCGTTGGTTCCGCGGGAGAGTCTTACGAGCAGTACTTC | CSVGSAGESYEQYF
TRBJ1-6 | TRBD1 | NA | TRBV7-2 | TGTGCCAGCAGCGGTCGGACAGGGGTGGGCTCACCCCTCCACTTT | CASSGRTGVGSPLHF
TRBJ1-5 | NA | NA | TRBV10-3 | TGTGCCATCAGTGTAGGGGATCAGCCCCAGCATTTT | CAISVGDQPQHF
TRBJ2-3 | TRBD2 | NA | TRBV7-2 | TGTGCCAGCAGCTTAGCGCTTGGCGGGAGGTTAGATACGCAGTATTTT | CASSLALGGRLDTQYF
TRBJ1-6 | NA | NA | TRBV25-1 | TGTGCCAGCAGTCTGGGGCAGGATTCACCCCTCCACTTT | CASSLGQDSPLHF
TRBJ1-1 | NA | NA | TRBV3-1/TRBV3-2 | TGTGCCAGCAGCATCAGGGGTAACACTGAAGCTTTCTTT | CASSIRGNTEAFF
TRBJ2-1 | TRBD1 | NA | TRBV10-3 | TGTGCCATCAGTGAGAGACAGGGGGCCAACAATGAGCAGTTCTTC | CAISERQGANNEQFF
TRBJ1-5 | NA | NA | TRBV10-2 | TGCGCCAGCAGCCCTACAGTCTCCAATCAGCCCCAGCATTTT | CASSPTVSNQPQHF
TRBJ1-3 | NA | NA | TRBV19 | TGTGCCAGTAGTAGTGAAACGGGTCGCGGAAACACCATATATTTT | CASSSETGRGNTIYF
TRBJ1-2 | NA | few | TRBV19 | TGTGCCAGTAGTGACAAGGGACACAACAACTATGGCTACACCTTC | CASSDKGHNNYGYTF